This TCR beta chain was observed in a study of vaccination effects on CD4 cells after COVID-19. Generated by immunoSEQ multiplex PCR, the TCRdb table keeps only in-frame clones and is missing some. The sample consists of roughly 45,000 clones, around 80% of them appearing once. Study findings and constraints: Relatively few convalescent patients took part in the study, which had no early post-infection timepoints.

Comments on this clone: The target antigen is unknown.

Prior to sequencing, the ViraFEST assay stimulated PBMC with viral peptide pools, which expanded the antigen-specific CD4+ T cells. Subsequent to about 10 days of culture, CD4+ T cells were isolated. The person's infection with SARS-CoV-2, confirmed by PCR, took place between March and December 2020. The authors replaced half the medium with IL-2 medium on days 3 and 7. The CDR3 length is 16 residues. Germline-derived CDR1 and CDR2 are SGHAT and FQNNGV. V lost 4 bases to trimming and J lost 5 bases, with 20 bases between them. The material was CD4+ T cells from PBMCs cultured with a peptide pool, obtained before COVID-19 vaccination. This chain links TRBV11-2 with TRBJ2-5; no clear D gene. This TCR derives from a human donor who had a prior SARS-CoV-2 infection. CDR3 residues: CASSSLSRVRAETQYF. CDR3 bases: TGTGCCAGCAGCTCGCTCAGCCGAGTACGCGCTGAGACCCAGTACTTC.